This T cell receptor beta chain was retrieved from a study of patients and donors after allogeneic stem cell transplantation. Remarks on this clonotype: The limits of the CDR3 on the DNA are not certain, so only TCRdb's listed CDR3 is given.

The length of the CDR3 is 16 amino acids, counting both ends. Germline loops: CDR1 MDHEN, CDR2 SYDVKM. TCRdb called the RT-PCR reads again in MiXCR, with one record for every CDR3 protein. The data hold tens of thousands of distinct CDR3 sequences, with around 49% observed a single time. This clonotype was sampled from a human donor who was either an allogeneic HSCT recipient or a stem cell or donor lymphocyte infusion donor (not recorded which). It is not recorded whose cells these are; they may come from a transplant donor. The sample taken for sequencing was blood, either unsorted or a sorted T cell fraction (not recorded which). The chain is built from TRBV28 and TRBJ1-2; the D call of TRBD1 is as the table states it, not checked on the DNA. The CDR3 region is CASIRARGLPDYGYTF.